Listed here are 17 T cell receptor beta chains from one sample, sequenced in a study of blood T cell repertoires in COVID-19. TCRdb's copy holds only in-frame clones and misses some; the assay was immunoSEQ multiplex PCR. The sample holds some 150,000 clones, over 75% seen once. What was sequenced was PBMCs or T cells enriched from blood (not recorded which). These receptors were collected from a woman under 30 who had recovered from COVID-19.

The CDR3 coding sequence is TGTGCCAGCCGTACCCAGGGACAGGGGACTCACACCTTC. Translation: CASRTQGQGTHTF. V and J are TRBV28 and TRBJ1-2; TRBD1 aligns across 10 bases. This CDR3 comprises 13 residues. J gave up 12 bases and V 8 bases, and 12 bases lay outside the gene matches. Germline V gene lookup returns CDR1 MDHEN and CDR2 SYDVKM.

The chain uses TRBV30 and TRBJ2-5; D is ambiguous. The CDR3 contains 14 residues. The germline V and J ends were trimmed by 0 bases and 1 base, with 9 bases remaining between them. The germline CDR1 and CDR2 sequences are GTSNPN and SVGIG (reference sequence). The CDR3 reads CAWSVPGLQETQYF. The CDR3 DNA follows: TGTGCCTGGAGTGTTCCTGGCCTCCAAGAGACCCAGTACTTC.

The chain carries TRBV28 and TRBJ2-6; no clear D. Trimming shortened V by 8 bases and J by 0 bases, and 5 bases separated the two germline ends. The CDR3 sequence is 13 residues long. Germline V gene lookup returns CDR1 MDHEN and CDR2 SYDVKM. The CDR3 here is CASQISGANVLTF. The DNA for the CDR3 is TGTGCCAGCCAGATCTCTGGGGCCAACGTCCTGACTTTC.

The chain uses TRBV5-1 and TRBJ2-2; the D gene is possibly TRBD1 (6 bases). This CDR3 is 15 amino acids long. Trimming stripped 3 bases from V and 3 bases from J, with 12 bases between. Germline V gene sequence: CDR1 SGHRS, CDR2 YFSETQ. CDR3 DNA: TGCGCCAGCAGCTCCCGGGACACTTACACCGGGGAGCTGTTTTTT. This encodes CASSSRDTYTGELFF.

DNA for the CDR3: TGCGCCAGCAGCATGGGACTAGCGGGGTACAATGAGCAGTTCTTC. It is translated as CASSMGLAGYNEQFF. This rearrangement joins TRBV5-1 to TRBJ2-1, with TRBD2 matching 13 bases. Germline loops: CDR1 SGHRS, CDR2 YFSETQ. The CDR3 length is 15 residues. The V segment lost 4 bases and the J segment 4 bases; nucleotides outside the gene matches: 2. Together with reference TRBV5-1 and TRBJ2-1, the CDR3 gives the full variable domain: KAGVTQTPRYLIKTRGQQVTLSCSPISGHRSVSWYQQTPGQGLQFLFEYFSETQRNKGNFPGRFSGRQFSNSRSEMNVSTLELGDSALYLCASSMGLAGYNEQFFGPGTRLTVL.

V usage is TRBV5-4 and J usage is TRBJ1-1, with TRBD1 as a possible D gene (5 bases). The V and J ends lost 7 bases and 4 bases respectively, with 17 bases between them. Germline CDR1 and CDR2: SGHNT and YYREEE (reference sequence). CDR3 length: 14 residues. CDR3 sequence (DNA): TGTGCCAGCGGACCTTGGGGGGTTGTCACTGAAGCTTTCTTT. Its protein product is CASGPWGVVTEAFF.

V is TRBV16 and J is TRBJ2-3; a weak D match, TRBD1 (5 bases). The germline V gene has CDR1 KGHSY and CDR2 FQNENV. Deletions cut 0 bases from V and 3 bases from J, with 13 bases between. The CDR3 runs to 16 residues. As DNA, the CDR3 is TGTGCCAGCAGCCAATCGCGCAGGGTTGGAACAGATACGCAGTATTTT. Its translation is CASSQSRRVGTDTQYF.

CDR3 sequence: CASSPAVNSPLHF. The DNA for the CDR3 is TGTGCCAGCAGTCCGGCGGTGAATTCACCCCTCCACTTT. This chain connects TRBV6-5 to TRBJ1-6; the D is unclear. In germline, CDR1 is MNHEY, CDR2 SVGAGI. Trimming took 5 bases from V and 7 from J, leaving 9 bases between them. This CDR3 is 13 amino acids long.

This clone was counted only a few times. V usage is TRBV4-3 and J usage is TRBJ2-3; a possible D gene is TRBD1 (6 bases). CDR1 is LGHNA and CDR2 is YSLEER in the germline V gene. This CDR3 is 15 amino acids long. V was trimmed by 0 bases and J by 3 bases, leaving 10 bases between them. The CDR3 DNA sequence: TGCGCCAGCAGCCAAGATGTCAGGGGAACAGATACGCAGTATTTT. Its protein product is CASSQDVRGTDTQYF.

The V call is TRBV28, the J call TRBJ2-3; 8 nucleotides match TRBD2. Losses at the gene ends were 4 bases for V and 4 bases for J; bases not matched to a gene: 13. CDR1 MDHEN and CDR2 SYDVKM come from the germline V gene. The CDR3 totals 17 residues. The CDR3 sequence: CASSSFGRGRIADTQYF. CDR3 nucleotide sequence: TGTGCCAGCAGTTCCTTCGGGCGCGGGAGGATCGCAGATACGCAGTATTTT. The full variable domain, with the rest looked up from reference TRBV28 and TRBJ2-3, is DVKVTQSSRYLVKRTGEKVFLECVQDMDHENMFWYRQDPGLGLRLIYFSYDVKMKEKGDIPEGYSVSREKKERFSLILESASTNQTSMYLCASSSFGRGRIADTQYFGPGTRLTVL.

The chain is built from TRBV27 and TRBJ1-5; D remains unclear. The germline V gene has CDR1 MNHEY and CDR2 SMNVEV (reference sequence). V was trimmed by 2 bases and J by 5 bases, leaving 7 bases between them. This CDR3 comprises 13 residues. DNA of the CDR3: TGTGCCAGCAGTTTAATAGCGGATCAGCCCCAGCATTTT. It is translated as CASSLIADQPQHF.

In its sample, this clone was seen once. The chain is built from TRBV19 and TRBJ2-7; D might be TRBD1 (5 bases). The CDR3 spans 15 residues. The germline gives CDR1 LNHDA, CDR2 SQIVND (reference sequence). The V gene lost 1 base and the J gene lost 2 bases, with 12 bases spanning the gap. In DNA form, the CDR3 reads TGTGCCAGTAGTATAGCAGCAGGGCTGACCTACGAGCAGTACTTC. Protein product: CASSIAAGLTYEQYF.

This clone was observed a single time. The CDR3 spells CASSFEATEAFF. The CDR3 nucleotides read TGTGCCAGCAGTTTCGAGGCCACTGAAGCTTTCTTT. The chain employs TRBV28 and TRBJ1-1; D is unclear. Trimming pared 3 bases from V and 4 bases from J, leaving 6 bases between. CDR1 and CDR2 from the germline V gene are MDHEN and SYDVKM. The CDR3 contains 12 residues.

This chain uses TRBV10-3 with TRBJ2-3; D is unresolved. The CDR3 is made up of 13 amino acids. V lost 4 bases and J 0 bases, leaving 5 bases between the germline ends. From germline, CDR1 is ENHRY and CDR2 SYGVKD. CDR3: CAISALSTDTQYF. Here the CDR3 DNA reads TGTGCCATCAGTGCACTCAGCACAGATACGCAGTATTTT.

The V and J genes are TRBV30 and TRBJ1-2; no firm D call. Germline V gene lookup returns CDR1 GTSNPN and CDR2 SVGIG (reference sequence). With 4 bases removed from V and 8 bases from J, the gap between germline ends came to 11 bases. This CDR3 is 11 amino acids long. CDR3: CAWTEAGGYTF. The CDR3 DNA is TGTGCCTGGACCGAAGCAGGCGGCTACACCTTC.

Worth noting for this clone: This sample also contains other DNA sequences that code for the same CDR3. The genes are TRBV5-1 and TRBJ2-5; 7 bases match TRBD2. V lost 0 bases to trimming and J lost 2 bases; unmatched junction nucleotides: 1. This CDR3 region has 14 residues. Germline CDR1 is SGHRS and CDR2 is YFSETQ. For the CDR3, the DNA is TGCGCCAGCAGCTTGGCGGGAGGACAAGAGACCCAGTACTTC. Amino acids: CASSLAGGQETQYF.

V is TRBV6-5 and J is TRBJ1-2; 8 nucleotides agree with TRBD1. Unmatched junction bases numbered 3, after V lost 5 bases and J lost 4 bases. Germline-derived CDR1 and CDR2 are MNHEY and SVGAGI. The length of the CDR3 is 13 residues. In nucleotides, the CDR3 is TGTGCCAGCAGTCCGACAGGGGCCTATGGCTACACCTTC. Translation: CASSPTGAYGYTF.